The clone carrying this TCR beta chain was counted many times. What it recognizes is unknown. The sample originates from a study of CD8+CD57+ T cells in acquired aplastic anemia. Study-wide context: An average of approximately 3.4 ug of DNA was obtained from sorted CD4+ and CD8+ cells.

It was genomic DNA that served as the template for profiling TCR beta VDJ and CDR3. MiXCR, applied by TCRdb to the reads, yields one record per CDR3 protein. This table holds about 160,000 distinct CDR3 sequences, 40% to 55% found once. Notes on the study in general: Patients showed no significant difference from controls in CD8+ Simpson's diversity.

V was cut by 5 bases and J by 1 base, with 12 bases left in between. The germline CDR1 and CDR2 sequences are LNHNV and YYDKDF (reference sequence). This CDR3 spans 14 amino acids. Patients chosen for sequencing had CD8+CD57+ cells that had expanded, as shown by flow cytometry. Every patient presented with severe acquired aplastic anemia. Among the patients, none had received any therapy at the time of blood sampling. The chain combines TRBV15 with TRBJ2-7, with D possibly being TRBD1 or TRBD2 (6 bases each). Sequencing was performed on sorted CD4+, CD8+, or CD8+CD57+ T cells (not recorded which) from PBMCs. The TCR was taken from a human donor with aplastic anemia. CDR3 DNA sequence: TGTGCCACCAGCGGAGGGGACACTTCCTACGAGCAGTACTTC. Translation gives CATSGGDTSYEQYF.